These 29 T cell receptor beta chains were all obtained from the same sample, sequenced in a study of PD-L1 blockade in urothelial cancer. Produced via immunoSEQ multiplex PCR; TCRdb's table is partial and in-frame only. The sample lists 90,000 to 120,000 clones; approximately 86% were seen once. The source material was PBMCs, sampled around atezolizumab (anti-PD-L1) treatment. These receptors all stem from a man aged 50-59 years with urothelial cancer.

The chain carries TRBV7-9 and TRBJ1-5; D remains unclear. CDR1 SEHNR and CDR2 FQNEAQ come from the germline V gene (reference sequence). V shed 1 base and J shed 6 bases, with 10 bases lying between them. The length of the CDR3 is 14 residues. CDR3 DNA sequence: TGTGCCAGCAGCTTAGTGCCGGGAGGTCAGCCCCAGCATTTT. Translated, it gives CASSLVPGGQPQHF.

In its sample, this clone was seen once. The V gene is TRBV19, the J gene TRBJ2-3; TRBD2 is a possible D gene (5 bases). CDR3 size: 18 residues. V lost 4 bases and J 0 bases, leaving 20 bases between the germline ends. Germline V lookup: CDR1 LNHDA, CDR2 SQIVND (reference sequence). DNA for the CDR3: TGTGCCAGTAGTACCCTAAAAAGGACTCTAACTAGCACAGATACGCAGTATTTT. It codes for CASSTLKRTLTSTDTQYF.

The chain has TRBV6-6 and TRBJ1-5; no clear D. The CDR3 is made up of 13 amino acids. Trimming stripped 2 bases from V and 4 bases from J, with 6 bases between. Germline-derived CDR1 and CDR2 are MNHNY and SVGAGI (reference sequence). CDR3 nucleotide sequence: TGTGCCAGCAGTTACGTCTTAAATCAGCCCCAGCATTTT. Amino acid sequence: CASSYVLNQPQHF.

This chain uses TRBV30 with TRBJ2-1, with D possibly TRBD1 on 6 matching bases. Germline values: CDR1 GTSNPN, CDR2 SVGIG (reference sequence). CDR3 length: 14 amino acids. V lost 3 bases to trimming and J lost 4 bases, with 13 bases between them. The CDR3 DNA reads TGTGCCTGGAGCTCCGGGACACGATACAATGAGCAGTTCTTC. It yields the protein CAWSSGTRYNEQFF.

The chain links TRBV28 to TRBJ2-1; D might be TRBD2 (5 bases). V was shortened by 3 bases and J by 9 bases, with 15 bases between the two germline ends. The germline V gene encodes CDR1 MDHEN and CDR2 SYDVKM. This CDR3 is 14 amino acids long. The CDR3 spells CASSFSPSRGEQFF. CDR3 bases: TGTGCCAGCAGTTTTTCTCCATCTCGGGGTGAGCAGTTCTTC. Combining the CDR3 with reference TRBV28 and TRBJ2-1 gives the whole variable domain DVKVTQSSRYLVKRTGEKVFLECVQDMDHENMFWYRQDPGLGLRLIYFSYDVKMKEKGDIPEGYSVSREKKERFSLILESASTNQTSMYLCASSFSPSRGEQFFGPGTRLTVL.

The genes are TRBV14 and TRBJ1-5, with a possible D match to TRBD1 (6 bases). Trimming cost V 4 bases and J 4 bases, with 8 bases left between them. Germline values: CDR1 SGHDN, CDR2 FVKESK. This CDR3 is built from 13 residues. CDR3 protein: CASSRGPNQPQHF. The CDR3, as DNA: TGTGCCAGCAGCCGGGGGCCTAATCAGCCCCAGCATTTT.

The V and J genes are TRBV18 and TRBJ2-3, with D perhaps TRBD2 (6 bases). Between the trimmed V and J ends, which lost 0 bases and 1 base, there was a span of 11 bases. Germline CDR1 reads KGHSH; CDR2 reads LQKENI. The CDR3 totals 16 residues. The CDR3 region has the DNA TGTGCCAGCTCACCACCCGGGACTGTTCGCACAGATACGCAGTATTTT. Translating gives CASSPPGTVRTDTQYF.

The chain has TRBV25-1 and TRBJ2-3, with D maybe TRBD2 (5 bases). The V gene lost 0 bases and the J gene lost 2 bases, with 15 bases spanning the gap. The CDR3 has 17 amino acids. Germline CDR1 and CDR2: MGHDK and SYGVNS. The chain's CDR3 is CASSEYFRTGITDTQYF. CDR3 bases: TGTGCCAGCAGTGAATATTTCCGGACGGGGATCACAGATACGCAGTATTTT.

This clone was seen only a few times. This chain joins TRBV30 and TRBJ2-7; TRBD1 aligns across 9 bases. This CDR3 contains 15 residues. V shed 2 bases, J shed 5 bases, and the junction held 10 bases outside the gene matches. Germline CDR1 reads GTSNPN; CDR2 reads SVGIG (reference sequence). The CDR3 loop is CAWSSTGGYSHEQYF. CDR3 nucleotide sequence: TGTGCCTGGAGTAGTACAGGGGGCTATTCCCACGAGCAGTACTTC.

This chain connects TRBV15 to TRBJ2-1; TRBD1 aligns across 7 bases. V lost 3 bases to trimming and J lost 4 bases; unmatched junction nucleotides: 6. Germline loops: CDR1 LNHNV, CDR2 YYDKDF (reference sequence). The CDR3 length is 15 residues. CDR3 sequence: CATSRSGTVYNEQFF. DNA of the CDR3: TGTGCCACCAGCAGGTCCGGGACAGTGTACAATGAGCAGTTCTTC.

This sequence joins TRBV5-1 and TRBJ2-6; tentative D call: TRBD1 (6 bases). There are 18 residues in the CDR3. Germline CDR1 and CDR2: SGHRS and YFSETQ. V was shortened by 3 bases and J by 0 bases, with 16 bases between the two germline ends. The DNA for the CDR3 is TGCGCCAGCAGCTCAGGACAGACCGTAAGCTCTGGGGCCAACGTCCTGACTTTC. Its translation is CASSSGQTVSSGANVLTF.

The V and J genes are TRBV2 and TRBJ2-2, with D possibly being TRBD1 (5 bases). Germline CDR1 reads SNHLY; CDR2 reads FYNNEI. V was cut by 3 bases and J by 4 bases, with 9 bases left in between. The CDR3 length is 14 residues. The CDR3 is CASSEGPGTGELFF. CDR3 DNA sequence: TGTGCCAGCAGTGAGGGGCCGGGCACCGGGGAGCTGTTTTTT.

The rearrangement uses TRBV7-3 and TRBJ2-2; 12 bases fit TRBD2. This CDR3 comprises 16 residues. With 4 bases clipped from V and 5 bases from J, the junction kept 5 bases outside the gene matches. Germline V gene data show CDR1 as SGHTA and CDR2 as FQGTGA. The CDR3 DNA reads TGTGCCAGCAGCTGGACTAGCGGGGCGGGGACCGGGGAGCTGTTTTTT. It is translated as CASSWTSGAGTGELFF.

V is TRBV7-9 and J is TRBJ2-7; 8 bases line up with TRBD1. This CDR3 region has 18 residues. CDR1 is SEHNR, CDR2 FQNEAQ, per germline (reference sequence). Unmatched junction bases numbered 16, after V lost 5 bases and J lost 1 base. Written as DNA, the CDR3 is TGTGCCAGCAGCCCTCCGGGACAGGCCGGGAACTCTTCCTACGAGCAGTACTTC. Translating it yields CASSPPGQAGNSSYEQYF.

The gene calls are TRBV10-3 and TRBJ2-7; TRBD2 aligns across 7 bases. CDR1 and CDR2 (germline): ENHRY, SYGVKD. With 0 bases clipped from V and 1 base from J, the junction kept 9 bases outside the gene matches. The CDR3 loop spans 17 amino acids. The CDR3, as DNA: TGTGCCATCAGTGAGTCGTTGGCGGGAGAGGCGTCCTACGAGCAGTACTTC. Protein sequence: CAISESLAGEASYEQYF.

This chain connects TRBV19 to TRBJ1-1; tentatively, D is TRBD1 (5 bases). The germline gives CDR1 LNHDA, CDR2 SQIVND (reference sequence). The CDR3 runs to 16 residues. V shed 4 bases and J shed 5 bases, with 20 bases lying between them. CDR3 amino acids: CASSTMGGGVGTEAFF. Here the CDR3 DNA reads TGTGCCAGTAGTACCATGGGGGGAGGGGTAGGGACTGAAGCTTTCTTT.

The rearrangement joins TRBV6-6 to TRBJ2-7; D possibly corresponds to TRBD1 (6 bases). The CDR3 consists of 14 residues. V lost 2 bases to trimming and J lost 7 bases, with 15 bases between them. Germline V lookup: CDR1 MNHNY, CDR2 SVGAGI (reference sequence). The chain's CDR3 is CASSYTGTSGEQYF. The DNA of the CDR3 is TGTGCCAGCAGTTACACGGGGACATCCGGGGAGCAGTACTTC.

The rearrangement uses TRBV9 and TRBJ2-6, with D possibly matching TRBD1 (6 bases). V lost 3 bases and J 0 bases, leaving 13 bases between the germline ends. CDR3 length: 17 residues. Germline-derived CDR1 and CDR2 are SGDLS and YYNGEE. CDR3 in DNA: TGTGCCAGCAGCGAAGGACAGATTTCCTCTGGGGCCAACGTCCTGACTTTC. As protein: CASSEGQISSGANVLTF.

The chain employs TRBV6-1 and TRBJ2-3, with TRBD2 identical over 8 bases. The CDR3 runs to 16 residues. Trimming took 2 bases from V and 2 from J; bases not matched to a gene: 6. Germline assignment: CDR1 MNHNS and CDR2 SASEGT. CDR3 sequence (DNA): TGTGCCAGCAGTGAATGGGGTAGCGGGACCACAGATACGCAGTATTTT. It is translated as CASSEWGSGTTDTQYF.

This clone has a handful of counts. Here the CDR3 DNA reads TGTGCCAGCAGTGCCGCCCAGGGGCCACAAGAGACCCAGTACTTC. Its protein product is CASSAAQGPQETQYF. The chain combines TRBV28 with TRBJ2-5; possible D gene TRBD1, 6 bases. The V and J ends lost 5 bases and 2 bases respectively, with 15 bases between them. CDR1 and CDR2 from the germline V gene are MDHEN and SYDVKM. The CDR3 totals 15 residues.

This chain joins TRBV2 and TRBJ1-2, with D perhaps TRBD1 (6 bases). Deletions cut 2 bases from V and 6 bases from J, with 16 bases between. This CDR3 region has 15 residues. Germline loops: CDR1 SNHLY, CDR2 FYNNEI. CDR3 region: CASSEIRATGDGYTF. The CDR3 DNA is TGTGCCAGCAGTGAAATTCGAGCGACAGGTGATGGCTACACCTTC.

The J gene is TRBJ1-5, the V gene TRBV2; maybe TRBD1 (6 bases). Germline loops: CDR1 SNHLY, CDR2 FYNNEI. Trimming cost V 5 bases and J 3 bases, with 17 bases left between them. CDR3 length: 16 residues. CDR3 loop: CASSPTYRAPNQPQHF. Here the CDR3 DNA reads TGTGCCAGCAGTCCCACGTACAGGGCCCCCAATCAGCCCCAGCATTTT.

The rearrangement links TRBV4-2 to TRBJ2-7; maybe TRBD1 (6 bases). Trimming shortened V by 1 base and J by 3 bases, and 10 bases separated the two germline ends. CDR3 length equals 14 residues. The germline V gene has CDR1 LGHNA and CDR2 YNFKEQ. CDR3 nucleotides: TGTGCCAGCAGCCAAGGCAGGGGTCGCTACGAGCAGTACTTC. Translating it yields CASSQGRGRYEQYF.

The chain couples TRBV7-9 to TRBJ2-1; 12 nucleotides line up with TRBD1. The germline gives CDR1 SEHNR, CDR2 FQNEAQ (reference sequence). The trim removed 3 bases at V and 8 bases at J, leaving 5 bases unmatched. This CDR3 is built from 15 residues. CDR3 in amino acids: CASSFPGQGAHEQFF. Here the CDR3 DNA reads TGTGCCAGCAGCTTCCCGGGACAGGGGGCCCATGAGCAGTTCTTC.

This clone was detected a few times. The rearrangement uses TRBV28 and TRBJ2-1, with 11 positions matching TRBD2. The length of the CDR3 is 15 residues. Trimming took 4 bases from V and 4 from J; bases not matched to a gene: 3. Germline assignment: CDR1 MDHEN and CDR2 SYDVKM. CDR3 in amino acids: CASSWGTSGYNEQFF. As DNA, the CDR3 is TGTGCCAGCAGTTGGGGGACTAGCGGTTACAATGAGCAGTTCTTC.

The genes are TRBV30 and TRBJ1-2; 7 bases are a match to TRBD1. Per germline, CDR1 GTSNPN and CDR2 SVGIG (reference sequence). V lost 5 bases and J lost 2; bases outside the gene matches: 5. The length of the CDR3 is 13 residues. The CDR3 DNA follows: TGTGCCTGGGATGAGGGGGCCAACTATGGCTACACCTTC. Protein product: CAWDEGANYGYTF.

Remarks on this clone: Relative to the germline gene, one junction end is altered; a read error may explain this. The rearrangement joins TRBV19 to TRBJ1-1; 10 positions agree with TRBD1. Germline V gene data show CDR1 as LNHDA and CDR2 as SQIVND (reference sequence). CDR3 length equals 14 residues. CDR3 DNA: TGTGCCAGTAGTAAGGGACAGGGGAACACTGGAGCTTTCTTT. This gives the protein CASSKGQGNTGAFF.

This clone has a single count. This chain connects TRBV19 to TRBJ1-2; 7 bases match TRBD1. Germline CDR1 reads LNHDA; CDR2 reads SQIVND (reference sequence). Trimming cost V 8 bases and J 6 bases; bases outside gene matches: 12. This CDR3 region has 14 residues. Here the CDR3 reads CASAGRGGGDGYTF. DNA of the CDR3: TGTGCCAGTGCCGGGAGAGGGGGCGGTGATGGCTACACCTTC.

The V and J genes are TRBV7-2 and TRBJ1-6; no firm D call. The CDR3 runs to 15 residues. V lost 3 bases and J 0 bases, leaving 6 bases between the germline ends. CDR1 SGHTA and CDR2 FQGNSA come from the germline V gene. The CDR3 loop reads CASSFTSSYNSPLHF. The CDR3 DNA sequence: TGTGCCAGCAGCTTTACCAGCTCCTATAATTCACCCCTCCACTTT.